What follows are 17 T cell receptor beta chains derived from one specimen sequenced in a study of T cell repertoires in cytomegalovirus infection. TCRdb called the reads again in MiXCR, with one record for every CDR3 protein. The sample has a few hundred thousand distinct CDR3 sequences, approximately 15% seen once. The source material was CD8+ T cells from PBMCs. Receptor source: a human donor in good health (CMV status not recorded). Some clones in this sample may be carry-over from other donors' samples.

This clonotype was observed a handful of times. The chain uses TRBV6-2 or TRBV6-3 and TRBJ1-1; possibly TRBD1 for D (5 bases). This CDR3 spans 13 amino acids. Looked up from germline, CDR1 is MNHEY and CDR2 is SVGEGT. V lost 4 bases, J lost 1 base, and 7 bases lay in between. In DNA form, the CDR3 reads TGTGCCAGCAGTTCGCAGGGGAACACTGAAGCTTTCTTT. This translates into CASSSQGNTEAFF.

This clonotype has ten or more counts. This sequence joins TRBV7-2 and TRBJ2-5; 7 bases align to TRBD2. V gave up 1 base and J gave up 1 base; unmatched junction bases: 6. This CDR3 contains 16 residues. Germline V lookup: CDR1 SGHTA, CDR2 FQGNSA. For the CDR3, the DNA is TGTGCCAGCAGCTTAGTATCAGCGGGGACCCAAGAGACCCAGTACTTC. Translating it yields CASSLVSAGTQETQYF.

This clonotype was observed once. V gene TRBV7-9 combines with J gene TRBJ2-7; maybe TRBD2 (5 bases). The CDR3 runs to 14 residues. Germline V gives CDR1 SEHNR, CDR2 FQNEAQ (reference sequence). Trimming stripped 5 bases from V and 3 bases from J, with 14 bases between. For the CDR3, the DNA is TGTGCCAGCAGCCAGCGGCAGACGAACTACGAGCAGTACTTC. Protein product: CASSQRQTNYEQYF.

This clonotype was seen many times. The chain is built from TRBV7-8 and TRBJ2-5; 9 positions agree with TRBD2. The CDR3 extends over 13 amino acids. CDR1 and CDR2 (germline): SGHVS, FQNEAQ. V was clipped by 10 bases and J by 5 bases; unmatched bases: 8. CDR3 protein: CANGLALYETQYF. The CDR3 DNA reads as TGTGCCAACGGACTAGCGTTGTACGAGACCCAGTACTTC.

This clonotype was counted many times. The gene calls are TRBV7-3 and TRBJ2-1; TRBD2 might be the D (6 bases). Germline V gene data show CDR1 as SGHTA and CDR2 as FQGTGA. V gave up 5 bases and J gave up 3 bases, with 14 bases separating them. The CDR3 sequence is 15 residues long. The CDR3 protein is CASSLLASGYNEQFF. The CDR3 DNA reads TGTGCCAGCAGCCTTCTAGCGTCAGGCTACAATGAGCAGTTCTTC.

This chain links TRBV7-6 with TRBJ2-7, with D possibly being TRBD1 or TRBD2 (5 bases each). Germline CDR1 reads SGHVS; CDR2 reads FNYEAQ. The CDR3 contains 16 residues. Trimming pared 5 bases from V and 2 bases from J, leaving 19 bases between. The CDR3 spells CASSNGPGTGTYEQYF. The CDR3 DNA reads as TGTGCCAGCAGCAACGGTCCCGGGACGGGAACCTACGAGCAGTACTTC.

This clonotype was found a few times. The chain employs TRBV29-1 and TRBJ1-2, with TRBD1 identical over 8 bases. Trimming cost V 7 bases and J 3 bases; bases outside gene matches: 7. Germline V gene lookup returns CDR1 SQVTM and CDR2 ANQGSEA. There are 13 residues in the CDR3. The CDR3 DNA reads as TGCAGCGCCTTAACAGGGGGGGACTATGGCTACACCTTC. It specifies CSALTGGDYGYTF.

In this sample, this clonotype turned up a few times. V gene TRBV19 combines with J gene TRBJ1-6; TRBD1 aligns across 9 bases. The CDR3 covers 14 residues. With 9 bases clipped from V and 9 bases from J, the junction kept 9 bases outside the gene matches. Germline lookup yields CDR1 LNHDA and CDR2 SQIVND (reference sequence). CDR3 DNA sequence: TGTGCCAGCGAGCTCGGGACAGGGTTTTCACCCCTCCACTTT. Encoded protein: CASELGTGFSPLHF.

V and J are TRBV27 and TRBJ1-2; D may be TRBD1 (5 bases). Looked up from germline, CDR1 is MNHEY and CDR2 is SMNVEV (reference sequence). The ends were cut back, 8 bases at V and 8 bases at J, with 21 bases in the middle. This CDR3 is built from 14 residues. CDR3 nucleotide sequence: TGTGCCAGCGGGGGGGGATTGAAGAGTAGGGGCTACACCTTC. This encodes CASGGGLKSRGYTF.

J is TRBJ2-1 and V is TRBV20-1; perhaps TRBD1 as D (6 bases). The CDR3 covers 15 residues. Per the germline V gene, CDR1 is DFQATT and CDR2 is SNEGSKA (reference sequence). Deletions cut 0 bases from V and 2 bases from J, with 11 bases between. The CDR3 DNA is TGCAGTGCTAGAGATTGGGGGCCGACCTACAATGAGCAGTTCTTC. It codes for CSARDWGPTYNEQFF.

The genes are TRBV5-4 and TRBJ1-2; D possibly corresponds to TRBD1 (6 bases). CDR1 is SGHNT and CDR2 is YYREEE in the germline V gene (reference sequence). The CDR3 loop spans 17 amino acids. V was pared by 0 bases and J by 1 base, with 16 bases between. CDR3 loop: CASSLEGQGRINYGYTF. The CDR3 DNA reads TGTGCCAGCAGCTTGGAAGGGCAGGGGAGAATTAACTATGGCTACACCTTC.

A few counts support this clonotype. The gene calls are TRBV7-9 and TRBJ2-7; D is ambiguous. The CDR3 sequence is 13 residues long. The V gene lost 7 bases and the J gene lost 2 bases, with 12 bases spanning the gap. Germline CDR1 reads SEHNR; CDR2 reads FQNEAQ (reference sequence). In DNA form, the CDR3 reads TGTGCCAGCACCTCTGGGAAGGCCTACGAGCAGTACTTC. Encoded protein: CASTSGKAYEQYF.

This chain connects TRBV27 to TRBJ2-7, with D possibly TRBD1 on 6 matching bases. V was cut by 3 bases and J by 3 bases, with 12 bases left in between. Germline V gives CDR1 MNHEY, CDR2 SMNVEV (reference sequence). The CDR3 extends over 14 amino acids. This CDR3 is CASSLWGPDYEQYF. The CDR3, as DNA: TGTGCCAGCAGTTTGTGGGGGCCCGACTACGAGCAGTACTTC.

The V and J genes are TRBV6-2 or TRBV6-3 and TRBJ1-1; D is unresolved. V shed 2 bases and J shed 6 bases, with 7 bases lying between them. The CDR3 spans 12 residues. CDR1 is MNHEY, CDR2 SVGEGT, per germline. DNA for the CDR3: TGTGCCAGCAGTTACAGGAGGTCTGAAGCTTTCTTT. The encoded protein is CASSYRRSEAFF.

This clonotype was observed at least ten times. This chain connects TRBV7-2 to TRBJ2-7; 8 bases agree with TRBD1. CDR1 and CDR2 from the germline V gene are SGHTA and FQGNSA. The CDR3 is 14 amino acids. The junction had 5 bases not matched to a gene; V was cut back by 5 bases and J by 2 bases. The CDR3 is CASSRGQGTYEQYF. The CDR3 DNA reads TGTGCCAGCAGCAGAGGACAGGGTACCTACGAGCAGTACTTC.

A remark on this clonotype: The junction shows a germline mismatch at one end, possibly a read error. The chain uses TRBV13 and TRBJ2-7; D is possibly TRBD1 (5 bases). This CDR3 spans 16 amino acids. CDR1 PRHDT and CDR2 FYEKMQ come from the germline V gene (reference sequence). The chain's CDR3 is CANSLGAAAAHYEQYF. In nucleotides, the CDR3 is TGTGCCAACAGCTTAGGGGCCGCCGCCGCCCATTACGAGCAGTACTTC. The entire variable domain, with the rest obtained from reference TRBV13 and TRBJ2-7, is as follows: AAGVIQSPRHLIKEKRETATLKCYPIPRHDTVYWYQQGPGQDPQFLISFYEKMQSDKGSIPDRFSAQQFSDYHSELNMSSLELGDSALYFCANSLGAAAAHYEQYFGPGTRLTVT.

At least ten counts were recorded for this clonotype. The chain combines TRBV7-9 with TRBJ2-7; D call uncertain. V shed 4 bases and J shed 0 bases, with 10 bases lying between them. CDR3 length: 14 residues. CDR1 SEHNR and CDR2 FQNEAQ come from the germline V gene (reference sequence). The CDR3 DNA reads TGTGCCAGCAGCTCGTCAGAATTCTCCTACGAGCAGTACTTC. This encodes CASSSSEFSYEQYF. Supplemented by reference TRBV7-9 and TRBJ2-7, the full variable domain reads DTGVSQNPRHKITKRGQNVTFRCDPISEHNRLYWYRQTLGQGPEFLTYFQNEAQLEKSRLLSDRFSAERPKGSFSTLEIQRTEQGDSAMYLCASSSSEFSYEQYFGPGTRLTVT.